This note documents a single T cell receptor (beta chain) sequence. The data are from a study of human T cells and chemical hapten exposure. The time point denotes: pre-sensitization, week 0. As to treatment: therapeutic diphenylcyclopropenone sensitization with weekly scalp DPC. Using its own MiXCR run on the RACE reads, TCRdb lists one record per CDR3 protein. The data show about 260,000 distinct CDR3 sequences, about 8.6% seen once. V dropped 0 bases and J dropped 0 bases, with 7 bases sitting between them. Germline CDR1 reads SGHRS; CDR2 reads YFSETQ. The CDR3 covers 14 residues. This rearrangement joins TRBV5-1 to TRBJ2-7, with D unresolved. Sequences were derived from whole blood, sampled in connection with sensitization to the hapten diphenylcyclopropenone (DPC). The origin of this receptor is a woman aged 40 to 50 with alopecia areata. Some clones in this sample may be carry-over from other donors' samples. CDR3 amino acids: CASSLAESSYEQYF. The CDR3 bases are TGCGCCAGCAGCTTGGCGGAGAGCTCCTACGAGCAGTACTTC.